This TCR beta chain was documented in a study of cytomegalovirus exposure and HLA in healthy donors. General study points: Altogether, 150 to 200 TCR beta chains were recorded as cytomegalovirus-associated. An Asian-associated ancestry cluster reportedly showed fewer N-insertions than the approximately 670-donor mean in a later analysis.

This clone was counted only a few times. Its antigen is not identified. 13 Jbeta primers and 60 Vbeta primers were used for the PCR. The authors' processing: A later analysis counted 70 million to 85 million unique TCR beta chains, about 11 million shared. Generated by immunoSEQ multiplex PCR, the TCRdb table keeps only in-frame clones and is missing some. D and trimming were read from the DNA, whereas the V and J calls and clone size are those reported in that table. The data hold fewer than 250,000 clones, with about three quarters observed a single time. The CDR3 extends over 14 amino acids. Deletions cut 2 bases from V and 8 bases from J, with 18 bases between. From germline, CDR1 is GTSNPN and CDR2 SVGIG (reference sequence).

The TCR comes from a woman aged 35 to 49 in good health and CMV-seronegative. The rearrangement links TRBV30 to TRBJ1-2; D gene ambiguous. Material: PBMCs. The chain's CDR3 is CAWSSLRGLGGYTF. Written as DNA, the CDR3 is TGTGCCTGGAGTTCCCTCAGAGGGCTCGGGGGCTACACCTTC.